This T cell receptor beta chain came from a study of cytomegalovirus exposure and HLA in healthy donors. Study-wide findings and caveats: When a later analysis was performed, an Asian-associated ancestry cluster reportedly had fewer N-insertions than the roughly 730-donor mean.

V gave up 2 bases and J gave up 8 bases, with 15 bases separating them. The CDR3 is 14 residues long. In germline, CDR1 is SGHAT, CDR2 FQNNGV. As for the donors, each was a healthy bone marrow donor. Use of 60 Vbeta and 13 Jbeta primers characterized the PCR. TCRdb keeps only in-frame clones here, not all; method: immunoSEQ multiplex PCR. The data contain 110,000 to 150,000 clones, over 75% of them seen just once; the ten biggest clones take up around 9.1%. A remark on this clone: Its antigen is unknown.

Sequences were obtained from PBMCs. The rearrangement links TRBV11-2 to TRBJ1-2; tentatively, D is TRBD1 (6 bases). The source of this sequence is a woman aged 50 to 60 in good health and CMV-seropositive. CDR3 sequence: CASSLSVQGYGYTF. In nucleotides, the CDR3 is TGTGCCAGCAGCTTAAGTGTACAGGGTTACGGCTACACCTTC.